This T cell receptor beta chain derives from a study of T cell responses to AZD1222 COVID-19 vaccine. Regarding the study as a whole: Vaccine-related CD4 TCRs covered spike, predominating at 160-218 and 743-854. Baseline antibody screening turned up just a handful of seropositive AZD1222 recipients. Repertoires were obtained solely post-peak T cell response. Spike-specific TCR breadth and depth rose after two AZD1222 doses.

A note on this clone: Its antigen is not known.

Produced via immunoSEQ multiplex PCR; TCRdb's table is partial and in-frame only. The sample has about 110,000 clones, about nine tenths seen once; the top ten hold around 4.5%. Germline V gives CDR1 SGHDT, CDR2 YYEEEE. Trimming removed 5 bases from V and 8 bases from J, with 8 bases in between. The CDR3 runs 11 residues. The material sequenced was peripheral blood, taken on day 0 of AZD1222 vaccination. This receptor was taken from an adult in good health. This chain uses TRBV5-6 with TRBJ2-1, with D unresolved. Here the CDR3 DNA reads TGTGCCAGCAGGTACGGAGATGAGCAGTTCTTC. Translation gives CASRYGDEQFF.